The 11 T cell receptor beta chains in this list originate from one sample, sequenced in a study of T cells of healthy individuals. TCRdb ran MiXCR on the 5' RACE reads and lists one entry per CDR3 protein. The profile shows fewer than 70,000 distinct CDR3 sequences, under 15% of them singletons. These receptors all come from a human donor in good health.

This clonotype came up many times. This rearrangement joins TRBV11-2 to TRBJ2-3; 7 nucleotides agree with TRBD1. Germline V gene lookup returns CDR1 SGHAT and CDR2 FQNNGV. The CDR3 is 15 residues long. The ends lost 5 bases at V and 0 bases at J; junction bases unmatched: 5. The CDR3 bases are TGTGCCAGCAGCCAGCGGACAGGTAGCACAGATACGCAGTATTTT. It encodes CASSQRTGSTDTQYF.

This clonotype has more than one count but fewer than ten. The genes are TRBV10-3 and TRBJ1-6; TRBD1 is a possible D gene (6 bases). V dropped 7 bases and J dropped 6 bases, with 10 bases sitting between them. The CDR3 consists of 13 residues. Germline values: CDR1 ENHRY, CDR2 SYGVKD. The CDR3 loop reads CAITGEANSPLHF. In DNA, the CDR3 is TGTGCCATCACAGGGGAGGCTAATTCACCCCTCCACTTT.

This chain uses TRBV6-2 or TRBV6-3 with TRBJ2-1; D is perhaps TRBD2 (5 bases). V lost 2 bases and J 0 bases, leaving 11 bases between the germline ends. The germline V gene encodes CDR1 MNHEY and CDR2 SVGEGT. This CDR3 region has 16 residues. The CDR3 protein is CASSYRRGSSYNEQFF. The CDR3 DNA is TGTGCCAGCAGTTACCGACGTGGGAGCTCCTACAATGAGCAGTTCTTC.

J is TRBJ2-3 and V is TRBV12-3 or TRBV12-4, with TRBD2 matching over 8 bases. After removal of 3 bases from V and 4 bases from J, the junction contained 9 bases not matched to a gene. The CDR3 is 16 amino acids. The DNA for the CDR3 is TGTGCCAGCAGTTTTCGGGGGGGCGCAGCGTCAGATACGCAGTATTTT. The encoded protein is CASSFRGGAASDTQYF.

This clonotype came up many times. J is TRBJ2-3 and V is TRBV12-3 or TRBV12-4, with D possibly being TRBD2 (7 bases). The CDR3 has 16 amino acids. Trimming pared 1 base from V and 2 bases from J, leaving 13 bases between. CDR3 sequence reads: CASSLGGGVATDTQYF. The CDR3 bases are TGTGCCAGCAGTTTAGGAGGGGGGGTCGCCACAGATACGCAGTATTTT.

This clonotype was detected only a few times. V and J are TRBV14 and TRBJ2-7, with D unclear. CDR3 length: 13 residues. V was shortened by 2 bases and J by 5 bases, with 10 bases between the two germline ends. Germline CDR1 SGHDN, CDR2 FVKESK. The CDR3 is CASSQYISNEQYF. Written as DNA, the CDR3 is TGTGCCAGCAGCCAATATATCAGTAACGAGCAGTACTTC.

This clonotype has only one observation. A much more abundant neighbour one base away suggests this may be a read error. The V call is TRBV10-3, the J call TRBJ2-7; D remains unclear. In germline, CDR1 is ENHRY, CDR2 SYGVKD. There are 14 residues in the CDR3. The CDR3 loop is CATCPGASSYEQYF. The DNA of the CDR3 is TGTGCGACCTGTCCCGGAGCCTCCTCCTACGAGCAGTACTTC.

This clonotype showed up many times. The chain links TRBV11-2 to TRBJ2-5, with D perhaps TRBD1 (6 bases). Between the trimmed V and J ends, which lost 4 bases and 3 bases, there was a span of 9 bases. Germline lookup yields CDR1 SGHAT and CDR2 FQNNGV. The CDR3 sequence is 13 residues long. The CDR3, as DNA: TGTGCCAGCAGCTGGAACAGGGAAGAGACCCAGTACTTC. This translates into CASSWNREETQYF.

V and J are TRBV21-1 and TRBJ1-1; the DNA was not used to check the table's D call, TRBD1. TRBV21-1 is a known pseudogene. The CDR3 consists of 15 residues. The CDR3 region has the DNA TGTGCCAGCAGCAAAGAGAATAGGGGACCCACTGAAGCTTTCTTT. Translating it yields CASSKENRGPTEAFF.

Relative to its sample, this clonotype is medium-sized. The rearrangement links TRBV29-1 to TRBJ2-2, with D possibly matching TRBD2 (7 bases). V lost 1 base, J lost 1 base, and 19 bases lay in between. The V gene's germline CDR1 is SQVTM and CDR2 ANQGSEA. The length of the CDR3 is 18 residues. The DNA of the CDR3 is TGCAGCGTTGAAGGTCCCCCCCCGGGGGGCGAGAACACCGGGGAGCTGTTTTTT. Its translation: CSVEGPPPGGENTGELFF.

This clonotype has a count of ten or more. The chain combines TRBV7-2 with TRBJ2-1; TRBD1 aligns across 7 bases. The germline CDR1 and CDR2 sequences are SGHTA and FQGNSA. The CDR3 runs to 14 residues. Trimming cost V 3 bases and J 2 bases; bases outside gene matches: 1. The CDR3 here is CASSFRGTYNEQFF. CDR3 DNA sequence: TGTGCCAGCAGCTTCAGGGGGACCTACAATGAGCAGTTCTTC.